Presented here are 13 T cell receptor beta chains from one specimen sequenced in a study of early T cells in non-severe SARS-CoV-2 infection (dated by TCRdb to the early 2020s). The receptor library was made with 5' RACE. The instrument was a NextSeq 500. TCRdb reprocessing: public reads trimmed at Q25 with fastp, clones called with MiXCR, in-frame beta chains kept. Rows with a matching CDR3 protein are joined into one entry that keeps the most common DNA and genes. This sample lists about 92,000 distinct CDR3 sequences; approximately 15% were detected once. The ten largest clones represent about 7.5% of the sample. Sequencing was performed on whole blood. Receptor source: an adult who was a healthcare worker with PCR-confirmed SARS-CoV-2 infection or an uninfected control (not recorded which).

This clonotype was seen once. At one boundary the junction diverges from the germline segment, which might be a read error. V gene TRBV27 combines with J gene TRBJ2-1; 7 positions match TRBD2. This CDR3 is 13 amino acids long. Looked up from germline, CDR1 is MNHEY and CDR2 is SMNVEV (reference sequence). The CDR3 spells CACSFQGGDEQFF. CDR3 nucleotides: TGTGCCTGCAGTTTTCAGGGAGGGGATGAGCAGTTCTTC.

This clonotype was counted between two and nine times. The CDR3 protein is CSARDTGRPSGELFF. The CDR3 DNA follows: TGCAGTGCTAGAGACACGGGACGGCCATCCGGGGAGCTGTTTTTT. The V gene is TRBV20-1, the J gene TRBJ2-2; the D gene could be TRBD1 or TRBD2 (5 bases each). Trimming took off 0 bases at V and 6 bases at J, with 14 bases between the two ends. The CDR3 has 15 residues. Germline loops: CDR1 DFQATT, CDR2 SNEGSKA (reference sequence).

In its sample, this clonotype was seen many times. This chain links TRBV11-2 with TRBJ2-7; D might be TRBD2 (6 bases). Between the trimmed V and J ends, which lost 5 bases and 6 bases, there was a span of 20 bases. The CDR3 has 15 residues. Per the germline V gene, CDR1 is SGHAT and CDR2 is FQNNGV. The CDR3 bases are TGTGCCAGCAGCCCGATCAGGGACTCCCGCGGCGAGCAGTACTTC. Translation: CASSPIRDSRGEQYF.

The chain links TRBV7-8 to TRBJ1-1; D gene uncertain. This CDR3 comprises 12 residues. Trimming left V 7 bases short and J 5 bases short, with 11 bases between. CDR1 and CDR2 from the germline V gene are SGHVS and FQNEAQ. The CDR3 here is CASTPKDTEAFF. CDR3 bases: TGTGCCAGCACCCCCAAGGATACTGAAGCTTTCTTT.

The CDR3 protein is CSALGGGTGELFF. CDR3 coding DNA: TGCAGCGCACTCGGAGGGGGCACCGGGGAGCTGTTTTTT. The rearrangement uses TRBV29-1 and TRBJ2-2; D is possibly TRBD1 or TRBD2 (6 bases each). The V end lost 7 bases, the J end lost 4 bases, and 13 bases lay between the germline ends. The CDR3 sequence is 13 residues long. In germline, CDR1 is SQVTM, CDR2 ANQGSEA.

This clonotype has just a few counts. The chain joins TRBV10-3 to TRBJ1-1; no firm D call. The germline V gene encodes CDR1 ENHRY and CDR2 SYGVKD. The V end lost 10 bases, the J end lost 1 base, and 10 bases lay between the germline ends. This CDR3 region has 12 residues. The CDR3 nucleotides are TGTGCCACTTGGGCGGGGAACACTGAAGCTTTCTTT. Protein sequence: CATWAGNTEAFF.

This clonotype appeared many times. This chain uses TRBV28 with TRBJ1-1, with D uncertain. The CDR3 loop spans 14 amino acids. Trimming pared 3 bases from V and 2 bases from J, leaving 10 bases between. The germline V gene has CDR1 MDHEN and CDR2 SYDVKM. The CDR3 here is CASSFPVGNTEAFF. Here the CDR3 DNA reads TGTGCCAGCAGTTTCCCCGTGGGCAACACTGAAGCTTTCTTT. Supplemented by reference TRBV28 and TRBJ1-1, the full variable domain reads DVKVTQSSRYLVKRTGEKVFLECVQDMDHENMFWYRQDPGLGLRLIYFSYDVKMKEKGDIPEGYSVSREKKERFSLILESASTNQTSMYLCASSFPVGNTEAFFGQGTRLTVV.

In its sample, this clonotype was seen once. The junction departs from germline at one end; a sequencing error may be responsible. The chain uses TRBV4-1 and TRBJ2-1, with 12 bases fitting TRBD1. The germline V gene has CDR1 MGHRA and CDR2 YSYEKL. There are 13 residues in the CDR3. The CDR3 loop reads CAISQDGDRGRVF. The CDR3 coding sequence is TGCGCCATCAGCCAAGATGGGGACAGGGGGCGCGTCTTC.

The V gene is TRBV5-1, the J gene TRBJ1-2, with D uncertain. The CDR3 covers 15 residues. Germline V gives CDR1 SGHRS, CDR2 YFSETQ. Trimming shortened V by 4 bases and J by 0 bases, and 13 bases separated the two germline ends. The CDR3 protein is CASSPGGGSNYGYTF. Here the CDR3 DNA reads TGCGCCAGCAGCCCGGGCGGCGGATCTAACTATGGCTACACCTTC.

This clonotype was counted a few times. The CDR3 protein is CASSFPVGTGAAGELFF. CDR3 nucleotides: TGTGCCAGCAGCTTTCCCGTCGGGACAGGGGCCGCCGGGGAGCTGTTTTTT. The chain joins TRBV7-8 to TRBJ2-2; 10 nucleotides line up with TRBD1. Germline CDR1 SGHVS, CDR2 FQNEAQ. CDR3 length equals 17 residues. With 3 bases clipped from V and 6 bases from J, the junction kept 10 bases outside the gene matches.

This clonotype was picked up many times. This chain links TRBV11-2 with TRBJ1-1; unclear D gene. V was clipped by 0 bases and J by 1 base, with 3 bases between them. The germline V gene encodes CDR1 SGHAT and CDR2 FQNNGV. The CDR3 consists of 13 residues. The CDR3 loop reads CASSLERNTEAFF. Here the CDR3 DNA reads TGTGCCAGCAGCTTAGAGCGGAACACTGAAGCTTTCTTT.

This clonotype showed up just a few times. V is TRBV6-2 or TRBV6-3 and J is TRBJ2-1, with unresolved D. Trimming removed 6 bases at V and 10 bases at J, with 10 bases between. The CDR3 is made up of 11 amino acids. Germline-derived CDR1 and CDR2 are MNHEY and SVGEGT. CDR3 sequence (DNA): TGTGCCAGCAGGAGTAAAGGGGAGCAGTTCTTC. Its protein product is CASRSKGEQFF.

Many counts were recorded for this clonotype. This sequence joins TRBV11-2 and TRBJ1-4; D unresolved. This CDR3 region has 16 residues. Looked up from germline, CDR1 is SGHAT and CDR2 is FQNNGV. V was trimmed by 1 base and J by 0 bases, leaving 9 bases between them. CDR3 loop: CASSLVPDTTNEKLFF. The CDR3 coding sequence is TGTGCCAGCAGCTTAGTACCGGATACAACTAATGAAAAACTGTTTTTT.